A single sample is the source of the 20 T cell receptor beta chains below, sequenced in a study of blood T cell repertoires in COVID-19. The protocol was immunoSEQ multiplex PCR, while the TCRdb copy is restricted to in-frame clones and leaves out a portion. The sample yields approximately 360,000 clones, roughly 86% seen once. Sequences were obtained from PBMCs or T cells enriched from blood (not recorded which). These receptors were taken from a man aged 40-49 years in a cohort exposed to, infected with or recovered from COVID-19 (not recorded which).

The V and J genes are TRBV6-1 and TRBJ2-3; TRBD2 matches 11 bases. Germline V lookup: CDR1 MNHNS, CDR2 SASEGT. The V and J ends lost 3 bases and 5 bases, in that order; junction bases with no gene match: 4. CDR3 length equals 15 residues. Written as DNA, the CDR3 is TGTGCCAGCAGTGAGGCTAGCGGGGGGAAAGATACGCAGTATTTT. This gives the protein CASSEASGGKDTQYF.

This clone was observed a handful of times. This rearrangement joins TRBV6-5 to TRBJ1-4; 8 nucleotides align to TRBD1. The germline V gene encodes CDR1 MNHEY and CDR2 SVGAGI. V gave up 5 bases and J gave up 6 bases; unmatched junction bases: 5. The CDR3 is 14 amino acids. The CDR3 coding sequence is TGTGCCAGCAGTCCAGGGGGCCGGGATGAAAAACTGTTTTTT. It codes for CASSPGGRDEKLFF.

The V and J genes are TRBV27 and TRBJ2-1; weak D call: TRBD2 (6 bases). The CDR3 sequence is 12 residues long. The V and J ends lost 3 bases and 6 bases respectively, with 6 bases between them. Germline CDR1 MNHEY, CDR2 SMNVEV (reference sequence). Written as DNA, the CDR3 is TGTGCCAGCAGTTTCGGGGGCAATGAGCAGTTCTTC. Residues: CASSFGGNEQFF.

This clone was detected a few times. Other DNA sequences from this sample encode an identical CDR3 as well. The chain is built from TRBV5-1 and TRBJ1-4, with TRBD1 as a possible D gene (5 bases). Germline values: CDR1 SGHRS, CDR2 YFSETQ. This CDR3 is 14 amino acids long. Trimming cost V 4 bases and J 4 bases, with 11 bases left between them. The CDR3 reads CASSPGHGNEKLFF. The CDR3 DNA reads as TGCGCCAGCAGCCCAGGACACGGTAATGAAAAACTGTTTTTT. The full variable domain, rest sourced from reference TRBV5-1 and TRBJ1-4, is KAGVTQTPRYLIKTRGQQVTLSCSPISGHRSVSWYQQTPGQGLQFLFEYFSETQRNKGNFPGRFSGRQFSNSRSEMNVSTLELGDSALYLCASSPGHGNEKLFFGSGTQLSVL.

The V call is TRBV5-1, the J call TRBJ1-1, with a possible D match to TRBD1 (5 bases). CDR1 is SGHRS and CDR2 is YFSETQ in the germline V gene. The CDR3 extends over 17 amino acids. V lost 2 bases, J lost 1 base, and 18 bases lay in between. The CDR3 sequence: CASSFGQGRYQNTEAFF. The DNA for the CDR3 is TGCGCCAGCAGCTTTGGGCAGGGTCGATATCAGAACACTGAAGCTTTCTTT.

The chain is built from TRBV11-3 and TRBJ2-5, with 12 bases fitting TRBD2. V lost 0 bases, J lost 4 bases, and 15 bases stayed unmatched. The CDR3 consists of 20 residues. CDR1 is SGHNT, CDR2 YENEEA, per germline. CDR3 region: CASSLDQGSSGRAGGETQYF. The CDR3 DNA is TGTGCCAGCAGCTTAGATCAAGGCTCTAGCGGGAGGGCCGGGGGAGAGACCCAGTACTTC.

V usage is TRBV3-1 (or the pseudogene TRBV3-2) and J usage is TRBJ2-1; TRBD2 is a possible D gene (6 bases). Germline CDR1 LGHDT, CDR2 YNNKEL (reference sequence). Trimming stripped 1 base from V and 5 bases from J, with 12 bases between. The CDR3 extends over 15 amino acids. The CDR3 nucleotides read TGTGCCAGCAGCCAAGCGGAGGGCCCTCACAATGAGCAGTTCTTC. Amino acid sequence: CASSQAEGPHNEQFF.

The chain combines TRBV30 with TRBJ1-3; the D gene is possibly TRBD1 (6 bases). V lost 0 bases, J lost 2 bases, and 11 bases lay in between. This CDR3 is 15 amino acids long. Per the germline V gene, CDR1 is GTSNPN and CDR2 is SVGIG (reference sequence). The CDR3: CAWSVRAGAGNTIYF. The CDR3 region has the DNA TGTGCCTGGAGTGTACGGGCAGGGGCTGGAAACACCATATATTTT.

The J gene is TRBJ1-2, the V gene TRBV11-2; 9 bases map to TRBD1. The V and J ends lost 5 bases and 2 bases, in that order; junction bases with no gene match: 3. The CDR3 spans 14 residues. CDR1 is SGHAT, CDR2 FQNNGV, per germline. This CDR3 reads CASSPGQGNYGYTF. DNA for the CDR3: TGTGCCAGCAGCCCAGGACAGGGGAACTATGGCTACACCTTC.

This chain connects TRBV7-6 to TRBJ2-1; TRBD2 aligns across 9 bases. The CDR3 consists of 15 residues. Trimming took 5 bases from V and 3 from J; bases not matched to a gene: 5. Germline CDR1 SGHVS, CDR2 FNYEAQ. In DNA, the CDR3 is TGTGCCAGCAGCCCCGGGACTAGCAACTACAATGAGCAGTTCTTC. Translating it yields CASSPGTSNYNEQFF.

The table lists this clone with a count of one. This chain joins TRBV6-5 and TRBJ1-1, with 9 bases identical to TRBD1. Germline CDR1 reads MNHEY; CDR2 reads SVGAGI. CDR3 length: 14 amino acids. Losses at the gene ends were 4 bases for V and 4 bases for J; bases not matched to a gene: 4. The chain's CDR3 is CASSWDRAATEAFF. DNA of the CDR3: TGTGCCAGCAGTTGGGACAGGGCGGCCACTGAAGCTTTCTTT.

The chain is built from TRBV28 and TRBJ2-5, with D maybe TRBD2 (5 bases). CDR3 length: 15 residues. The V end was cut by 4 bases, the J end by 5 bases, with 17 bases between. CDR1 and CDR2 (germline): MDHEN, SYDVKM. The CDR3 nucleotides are TGTGCCAGCAGTTCACCGCGAGGGTTTGGGGAGACCCAGTACTTC. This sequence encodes CASSSPRGFGETQYF.

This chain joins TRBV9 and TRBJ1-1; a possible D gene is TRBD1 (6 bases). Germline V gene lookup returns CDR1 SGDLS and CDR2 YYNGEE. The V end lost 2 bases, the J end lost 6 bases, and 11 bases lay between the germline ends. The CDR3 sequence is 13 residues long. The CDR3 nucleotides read TGTGCCAGCAGCGTTGGGACACCGTCTGAAGCTTTCTTT. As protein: CASSVGTPSEAFF.

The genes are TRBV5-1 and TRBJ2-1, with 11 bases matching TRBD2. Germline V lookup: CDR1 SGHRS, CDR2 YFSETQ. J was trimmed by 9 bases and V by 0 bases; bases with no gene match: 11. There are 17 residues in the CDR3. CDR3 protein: CASSLAVVAGGPGEQFF. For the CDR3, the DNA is TGCGCCAGCAGCTTGGCCGTAGTAGCGGGAGGGCCGGGTGAGCAGTTCTTC.

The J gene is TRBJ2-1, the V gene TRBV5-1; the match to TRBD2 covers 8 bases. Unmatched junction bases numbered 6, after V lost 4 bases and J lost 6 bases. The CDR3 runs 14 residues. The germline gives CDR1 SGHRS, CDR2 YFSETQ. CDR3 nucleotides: TGCGCCAGCAGCCATAGCGGGAAGCTCAATGAGCAGTTCTTC. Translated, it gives CASSHSGKLNEQFF.

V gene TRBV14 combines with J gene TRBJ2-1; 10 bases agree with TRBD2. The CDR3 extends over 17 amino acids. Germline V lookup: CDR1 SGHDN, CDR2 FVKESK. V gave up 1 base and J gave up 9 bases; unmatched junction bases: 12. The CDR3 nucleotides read TGTGCCAGCAGCCAAGTCGTCCTAGCGGGAGTTGAAGGTGAGCAGTTCTTC. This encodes CASSQVVLAGVEGEQFF. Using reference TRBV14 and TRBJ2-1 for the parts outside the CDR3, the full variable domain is EAGVTQFPSHSVIEKGQTVTLRCDPISGHDNLYWYRRVMGKEIKFLLHFVKESKQDESGMPNNRFLAERTGGTYSTLKVQPAELEDSGVYFCASSQVVLAGVEGEQFFGPGTRLTVL.

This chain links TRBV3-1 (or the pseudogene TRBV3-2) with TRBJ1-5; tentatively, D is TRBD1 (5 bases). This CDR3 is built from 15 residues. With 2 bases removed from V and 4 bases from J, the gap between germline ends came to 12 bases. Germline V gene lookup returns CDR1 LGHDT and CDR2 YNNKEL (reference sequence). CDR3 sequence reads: CASSQLSGTNQPQHF. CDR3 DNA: TGTGCCAGCAGCCAATTATCAGGGACTAATCAGCCCCAGCATTTT.

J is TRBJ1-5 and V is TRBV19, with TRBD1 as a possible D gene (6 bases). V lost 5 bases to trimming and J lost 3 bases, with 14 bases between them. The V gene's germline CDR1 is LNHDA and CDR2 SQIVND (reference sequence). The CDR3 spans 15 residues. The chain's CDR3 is CASSPQGNINQPQHF. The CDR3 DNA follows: TGTGCCAGTAGTCCCCAGGGGAATATCAATCAGCCCCAGCATTTT.

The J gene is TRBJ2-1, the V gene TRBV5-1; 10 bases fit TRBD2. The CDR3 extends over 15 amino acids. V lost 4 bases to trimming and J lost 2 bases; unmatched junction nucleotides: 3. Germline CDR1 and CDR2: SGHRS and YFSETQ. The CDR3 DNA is TGCGCCAGCAGCCAGACTAGCGGGCCCTACAATGAGCAGTTCTTC. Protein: CASSQTSGPYNEQFF. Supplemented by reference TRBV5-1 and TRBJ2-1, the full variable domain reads KAGVTQTPRYLIKTRGQQVTLSCSPISGHRSVSWYQQTPGQGLQFLFEYFSETQRNKGNFPGRFSGRQFSNSRSEMNVSTLELGDSALYLCASSQTSGPYNEQFFGPGTRLTVL.

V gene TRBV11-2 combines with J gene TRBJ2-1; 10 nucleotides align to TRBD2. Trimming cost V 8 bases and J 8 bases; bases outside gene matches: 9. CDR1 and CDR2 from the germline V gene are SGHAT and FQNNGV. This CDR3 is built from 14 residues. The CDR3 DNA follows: TGTGCCAGCGATCCTAGCGGGAGATCCGATGAGCAGTTCTTC. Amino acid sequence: CASDPSGRSDEQFF. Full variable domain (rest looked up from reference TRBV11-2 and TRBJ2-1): EAGVAQSPRYKIIEKRQSVAFWCNPISGHATLYWYQQILGQGPKLLIQFQNNGVVDDSQLPKDRFSAERLKGVDSTLKIQPAKLEDSAVYLCASDPSGRSDEQFFGPGTRLTVL.